What follows are 24 T cell receptor beta chains derived from one specimen sequenced in a study of shared clonotypes between healthy human individuals. Using immunoSEQ multiplex PCR, the repertoire was profiled, and TCRdb retains in-frame clones only, with some absent. This table holds approximately 2.1 million clones, approximately 95% found once. Sequencing was carried out using naive CD4+ T cells from PBMCs. Subset: CD45RA+ positively selected. The receptor set was obtained from a man younger than 30 in good health. Some clones in this sample may be carry-over from other donors' samples.

The J gene is TRBJ2-3, the V gene TRBV5-5, with 9 bases that match TRBD2. CDR1 is SGHKS and CDR2 is YYEKEE in the germline V gene (reference sequence). This CDR3 spans 15 amino acids. J gave up 2 bases and V 1 base, and 2 bases lay outside the gene matches. CDR3 amino acids: CASSLPSGTTDTQYF. The CDR3 nucleotides read TGTGCCAGCAGCTTGCCTAGCGGGACCACAGATACGCAGTATTTT.

The V and J genes are TRBV5-5 and TRBJ2-7; D is undetermined. Germline V gene lookup returns CDR1 SGHKS and CDR2 YYEKEE (reference sequence). CDR3 length: 13 amino acids. V lost 2 bases and J 5 bases, leaving 11 bases between the germline ends. CDR3 coding DNA: TGTGCCAGCAGCTTCTTGGGTTCGGACGAGCAGTACTTC. As protein: CASSFLGSDEQYF.

V and J are TRBV27 and TRBJ1-1; no definite D call. V dropped 0 bases and J dropped 0 bases, with 11 bases sitting between them. The CDR3 spans 16 residues. Germline V CDR1 and CDR2: MNHEY, SMNVEV (reference sequence). CDR3 DNA sequence: TGTGCCAGCAGTTTATCGATAGTAGCAGTGAACACTGAAGCTTTCTTT. Its protein is CASSLSIVAVNTEAFF.

In this sample, this clone turned up once. This chain links TRBV28 with TRBJ2-1; D uncertain. Germline V lookup: CDR1 MDHEN, CDR2 SYDVKM. This CDR3 is built from 13 residues. The V and J ends lost 4 bases and 9 bases respectively, with 13 bases between them. The chain's CDR3 is CASSSQVVGEQFF. The CDR3 DNA reads TGTGCCAGCAGTTCCCAAGTGGTAGGTGAGCAGTTCTTC.

This chain links TRBV29-1 with TRBJ2-5; the D is unclear. Germline CDR1 and CDR2: SQVTM and ANQGSEA. V shed 4 bases and J shed 7 bases, with 16 bases lying between them. The CDR3 contains 13 residues. DNA for the CDR3: TGCAGCGTTGGCAAACAAGGGCTAGGGACCCAGTACTTC. Translation gives CSVGKQGLGTQYF.

This rearrangement joins TRBV5-6 to TRBJ2-5; TRBD1 or TRBD2 may be the D gene (6 bases each). CDR3 size: 16 residues. The ends were cut back, 1 base at V and 5 bases at J, with 18 bases in the middle. CDR1 SGHDT and CDR2 YYEEEE come from the germline V gene. CDR3 sequence: CASSLNNRAGRETQYF. The CDR3 nucleotides are TGTGCCAGCAGCTTGAATAACAGGGCGGGAAGGGAGACCCAGTACTTC.

V and J are TRBV11-3 and TRBJ1-1; D is uncertain. CDR1 SGHNT and CDR2 YENEEA come from the germline V gene. Trimming cost V 5 bases and J 1 base, with 8 bases left between them. The CDR3 contains 13 residues. In DNA, the CDR3 is TGTGCCAGCAGCCCAACACCGAACACTGAAGCTTTCTTT. Its protein product is CASSPTPNTEAFF. The entire variable domain, with the rest obtained from reference TRBV11-3 and TRBJ1-1, is as follows: EAGVVQSPRYKIIEKKQPVAFWCNPISGHNTLYWYLQNLGQGPELLIRYENEEAVDDSQLPKDRFSAERLKGVDSTLKIQPAELGDSAVYLCASSPTPNTEAFFGQGTRLTVV.

V is TRBV7-2 and J is TRBJ2-5; 12 bases fit TRBD2. After removal of 1 base from V and 5 bases from J, the junction contained 5 bases not matched to a gene. CDR3 size: 16 residues. Germline V CDR1 and CDR2: SGHTA, FQGNSA. DNA for the CDR3: TGTGCCAGCAGCTTAGGACTGACTAGCGGGAGTGAGACCCAGTACTTC. Protein product: CASSLGLTSGSETQYF.

Details on this clone: Other DNA sequences in this specimen translate into the identical CDR3. The chain joins TRBV2 to TRBJ1-1, with D uncertain. Germline CDR1 is SNHLY and CDR2 is FYNNEI. With 4 bases removed from V and 2 bases from J, the gap between germline ends came to 8 bases. This CDR3 region has 13 residues. The CDR3 loop reads CASSGEANTEAFF. CDR3 coding DNA: TGTGCCAGCAGTGGGGAGGCAAACACTGAAGCTTTCTTT.

The V gene is TRBV30, the J gene TRBJ2-3, with TRBD2 matching over 11 bases. CDR1 and CDR2 from the germline V gene are GTSNPN and SVGIG (reference sequence). With 7 bases clipped from V and 2 bases from J, the junction kept 14 bases outside the gene matches. The CDR3 extends over 17 amino acids. CDR3 nucleotides: TGTGCCTTGGACCGGACTTGGACTAGCGGGTACACAGATACGCAGTATTTT. It translates to CALDRTWTSGYTDTQYF.

V gene TRBV28 combines with J gene TRBJ1-2; 9 bases line up with TRBD1. J was trimmed by 7 bases and V by 6 bases; bases with no gene match: 12. This CDR3 spans 15 amino acids. Germline V gene data show CDR1 as MDHEN and CDR2 as SYDVKM. The CDR3 region is CASSAGWTGALGYTF. For the CDR3, the DNA is TGTGCCAGCAGCGCGGGTTGGACAGGGGCTCTTGGCTACACCTTC.

V is TRBV5-1 and J is TRBJ1-2, with D hard to call. Germline CDR1 is SGHRS and CDR2 is YFSETQ. This CDR3 is built from 16 residues. Trimming shortened V by 2 bases and J by 3 bases, and 17 bases separated the two germline ends. CDR3 sequence: CASSFRRGRIYYGYTF. CDR3 DNA: TGCGCCAGCAGCTTCCGGAGAGGGAGAATTTACTATGGCTACACCTTC.

V and J are TRBV2 and TRBJ2-7, with D possibly matching TRBD2 (7 bases). CDR3 size: 12 residues. From germline, CDR1 is SNHLY and CDR2 FYNNEI. V was shortened by 8 bases and J by 6 bases, with 14 bases between the two germline ends. In DNA form, the CDR3 reads TGTGCCAGCGGGAGGGGGGGTATCGAGCAGTACTTC. Protein product: CASGRGGIEQYF.

The chain recombines TRBV27 with TRBJ1-1; the D is unclear. This CDR3 region has 13 residues. Germline V gene sequence: CDR1 MNHEY, CDR2 SMNVEV (reference sequence). Trimming removed 3 bases at V and 4 bases at J, with 9 bases between. CDR3 sequence: CASSLEVFTEAFF. Here the CDR3 DNA reads TGTGCCAGCAGTTTGGAGGTGTTCACTGAAGCTTTCTTT.

V usage is TRBV5-1 and J usage is TRBJ2-3, with TRBD1 as a possible D gene (5 bases). CDR1 and CDR2 (germline): SGHRS, YFSETQ. V gave up 3 bases and J gave up 2 bases, with 16 bases separating them. The CDR3 consists of 16 residues. CDR3 loop: CASSYRQPTSTDTQYF. For the CDR3, the DNA is TGCGCCAGCAGCTATAGACAGCCAACTTCCACAGATACGCAGTATTTT.

The chain couples TRBV10-1 to TRBJ1-3; D is unclear. CDR1 is WNHNN, CDR2 SYGVQD, per germline (reference sequence). The CDR3 runs 13 residues. V lost 5 bases to trimming and J lost 0 bases, with 5 bases between them. The CDR3 loop is CASSSSSGNTIYF. The CDR3 nucleotides are TGCGCCAGCAGTTCAAGCTCTGGAAACACCATATATTTT.

The rearrangement uses TRBV18 and TRBJ2-7, with 10 bases matching TRBD1. J lost 4 bases, V lost 8 bases, and 5 bases had no gene match. The V gene's germline CDR1 is KGHSH and CDR2 LQKENI. This CDR3 region has 13 residues. CDR3 amino acids: CASLWDRGYEQYF. The CDR3 DNA is TGTGCCAGCCTCTGGGACAGGGGTTACGAGCAGTACTTC.

The V gene is TRBV11-1, the J gene TRBJ2-4; weak D call: TRBD2 (5 bases). The CDR3 extends over 15 amino acids. V lost 3 bases and J lost 3, with 12 bases in between. Germline V gene sequence: CDR1 SGHAT, CDR2 FQDESV (reference sequence). In DNA form, the CDR3 reads TGTGCCAGCAGCTTTTCCGGGGTCAGCAAAAACATTCAGTACTTC. Translated, it gives CASSFSGVSKNIQYF.

The rearrangement joins TRBV5-1 to TRBJ1-2; weak D call: TRBD1 (5 bases). CDR3 length: 15 amino acids. V dropped 4 bases and J dropped 0 bases, with 13 bases sitting between them. The germline gives CDR1 SGHRS, CDR2 YFSETQ. The CDR3 coding sequence is TGCGCCAGCAGCCCTGGGGGACCAACTAACTATGGCTACACCTTC. Translating gives CASSPGGPTNYGYTF.

V is TRBV5-1 and J is TRBJ2-1, with D possibly being TRBD1 or TRBD2 (6 bases each). Trimming removed 3 bases from V and 4 bases from J, with 17 bases in between. Germline CDR1 is SGHRS and CDR2 is YFSETQ. CDR3 length equals 16 residues. The CDR3 protein is CASSWRGTTEYNEQFF. The DNA of the CDR3 is TGCGCCAGCAGCTGGAGGGGGACGACGGAATACAATGAGCAGTTCTTC.

The chain uses TRBV28 and TRBJ2-7, with D tentatively TRBD1 or TRBD2 (5 bases each). V was shortened by 4 bases and J by 3 bases, with 13 bases between the two germline ends. Germline CDR1 and CDR2: MDHEN and SYDVKM. The CDR3 is 14 residues long. As DNA, the CDR3 is TGTGCCAGCAGTTCTCCGGGACGGAGCTACGAGCAGTACTTC. It translates to CASSSPGRSYEQYF.

The chain combines TRBV28 with TRBJ2-3; 8 bases fit TRBD2. There are 14 residues in the CDR3. Germline CDR1 MDHEN, CDR2 SYDVKM. V gave up 11 bases and J gave up 0 bases; unmatched junction bases: 7. The CDR3 is CAGGPSGSTDTQYF. CDR3 DNA sequence: TGTGCCGGGGGGCCTAGCGGGAGCACAGATACGCAGTATTTT.

The rearrangement links TRBV7-9 to TRBJ2-1; TRBD2 matches at 12 bases. The V gene's germline CDR1 is SEHNR and CDR2 FQNEAQ (reference sequence). V lost 9 bases to trimming and J lost 7 bases; unmatched junction nucleotides: 4. The CDR3 extends over 13 amino acids. The CDR3 sequence is CASFTSGGNEQFF. The CDR3 region has the DNA TGTGCCAGTTTTACTAGCGGGGGGAATGAGCAGTTCTTC.

The CDR3 spells CASSSTPAGFGNTIYF. Written as DNA, the CDR3 is TGTGCCAGCAGCTCGACCCCGGCGGGGTTTGGAAACACCATATATTTT. The V call is TRBV7-9, the J call TRBJ1-3; the D is unclear. Per the germline V gene, CDR1 is SEHNR and CDR2 is FQNEAQ (reference sequence). Trimming removed 4 bases at V and 3 bases at J, with 16 bases between. CDR3 length equals 16 residues.